This TCR beta chain was profiled in a study of blood T cell repertoires in COVID-19. At the level of the study: PBMCs, B-cell-depleted T cells, or T cells provided the cDNA or gDNA that made up the material.

The V and J ends lost 4 bases and 7 bases respectively, with 7 bases between them. Germline V CDR1 and CDR2: MDHEN, SYDVKM. The length of the CDR3 is 11 residues. As originally analysed: It was from reference gene primer amplification that nucleated cell counts were estimated. Libraries were prepared by immunoSEQ multiplex PCR; TCRdb keeps only in-frame clonotypes and omits some of them. That table gives V, J and clone size, and the DNA gave D and trimming. This table has about 110,000 clones, about 88% appearing once. Sequenced: peripheral blood. This chain uses TRBV28 with TRBJ2-5, with D hard to call. The clonotype comes from a woman in her 70s who had recovered from COVID-19. The CDR3 coding sequence is TGTGCCAGCAGTTCCGTTAGGACCCAGTACTTC. It encodes CASSSVRTQYF.